This record covers a single T cell receptor beta chain. Using genomic DNA as the template, TCR beta VDJ and CDR3 profiling was carried out. TCRdb processed the reads anew with MiXCR; each CDR3 protein has one entry. The repertoire includes 150,000 to 200,000 distinct CDR3 sequences, less than 50% of them detected once, and about 30% sits in the top ten. This entry comes from a study of CD8+CD57+ T cells in acquired aplastic anemia. CDR1 SNHLY and CDR2 FYNNEI come from the germline V gene. Trimming left V 6 bases short and J 0 bases short, with 8 bases between. This CDR3 has 13 residues. Before being chosen for sequencing, patients had shown CD8+CD57+ cell expansion by flow cytometry. Patients were untreated when blood was sampled.

The V and J genes are TRBV2 and TRBJ1-1; D possibly corresponds to TRBD1 (6 bases). The clonotype comes from a human donor with aplastic anemia. The sequenced sample was sorted CD4+, CD8+, or CD8+CD57+ T cells (not recorded which) from PBMCs. The CDR3 spells CASRAGVNTEAFF. The CDR3 coding sequence is TGTGCCAGCAGGGCAGGGGTGAACACTGAAGCTTTCTTT.